The sequence of this T cell receptor beta chain was determined in a study of blood T cell repertoires in COVID-19. Clones were read by immunoSEQ multiplex PCR, and TCRdb kept only the in-frame ones, dropping some. The data show roughly 74,000 clones, approximately 90% seen once. V lost 6 bases to trimming and J lost 4 bases; unmatched junction nucleotides: 8. Germline-derived CDR1 and CDR2 are SQVTM and ANQGSEA. The CDR3 is 14 residues long. Sequenced input: PBMCs or T cells enriched from blood (not recorded which). This sequence was found in a woman in her 50s with acute COVID-19. This chain uses TRBV29-1 with TRBJ2-5; 10 bases map to TRBD1. The DNA of the CDR3 is TGCAGCGTCACTCCCGGGACAGGGGTAGAGACCCAGTACTTC. It specifies CSVTPGTGVETQYF. The full variable domain, rest sourced from reference TRBV29-1 and TRBJ2-5, is SAVISQKPSRDICQRGTSLTIQCQVDSQVTMMFWYRQQPGQSLTLIATANQGSEATYESGFVIDKFPISRPNLTFSTLTVSNMSPEDSSIYLCSVTPGTGVETQYFGPGTRLLVL.